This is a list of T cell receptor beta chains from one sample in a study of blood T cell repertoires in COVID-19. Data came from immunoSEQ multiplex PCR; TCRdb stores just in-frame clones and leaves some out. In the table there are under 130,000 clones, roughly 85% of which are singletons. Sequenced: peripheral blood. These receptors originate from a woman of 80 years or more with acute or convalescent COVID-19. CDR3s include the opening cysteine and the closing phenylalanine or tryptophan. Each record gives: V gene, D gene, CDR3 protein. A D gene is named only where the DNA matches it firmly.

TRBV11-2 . CASSLDGGANVLTF
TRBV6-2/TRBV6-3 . CASRYPAGETQYF
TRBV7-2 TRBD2 CASSVTSGRAFEQFF
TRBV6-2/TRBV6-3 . CASSRSGETQYF
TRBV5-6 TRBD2 CASSRLAPGELFF
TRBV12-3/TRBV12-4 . CASTSAGERYF
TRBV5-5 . CASSPRVTEAFF
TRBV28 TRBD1 CASSFWDRGRTEAFF
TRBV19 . CASTILQGGGYTF
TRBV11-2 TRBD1 CASSFGTGYTDTQYF
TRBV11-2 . CASSSVGGMNSYNEQFF
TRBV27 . CASRRGNIQYF
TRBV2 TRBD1 CASRGRGTGRYEQYF
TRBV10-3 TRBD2 CAISDPPSGSSNEQFF
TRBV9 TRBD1 CASTPRQGNDNEQFF
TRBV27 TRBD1 CASRGQFTGELFF
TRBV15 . CATSRKDSGNEQFF
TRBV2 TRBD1 CASSWTGVSSSNQPQHF
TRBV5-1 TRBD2 CASSLLPAGGYNEQFF
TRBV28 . CASTRYGQQETQYF
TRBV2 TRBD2 CASSSSGMGDNEQFF
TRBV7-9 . CASSRQGTEPQHF
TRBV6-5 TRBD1 CASSWGQGQQPQHF
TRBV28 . CASSFSIRSNEKLFF
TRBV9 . CASSVVGSGKLFF
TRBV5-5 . CASSLRTAQNTGELFF
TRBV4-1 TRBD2 CASSRETSGRSTDTQYF
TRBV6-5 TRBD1 CASRGQDYSPLHF
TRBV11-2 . CASSPRLDSNTGELFF
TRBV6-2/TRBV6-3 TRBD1 CASSYSDRDSSETQYF
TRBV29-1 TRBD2 CSVGGTSTSSYEQYF
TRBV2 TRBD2 CASSETSGHYNEQFF
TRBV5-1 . CASSSTGGNTIYF
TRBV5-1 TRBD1 CASSSSGGYTEAFF
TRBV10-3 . CAIRTAQTSNEQFF
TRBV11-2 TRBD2 CASSSTPGLGSYEQYF
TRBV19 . CASSMISQIAKNIQYF
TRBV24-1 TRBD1 CATSDVMGTGETQYF
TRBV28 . CASSLTSSYEQYF
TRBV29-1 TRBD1 CSAGTGPTGELFF
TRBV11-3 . CASSSRVNEQFF
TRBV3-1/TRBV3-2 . CASSRASSGTLGTDTQYF
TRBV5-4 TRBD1 CASRPDRGTDTQYF
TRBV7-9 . CASSRPLPGVGFF
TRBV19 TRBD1 CASSSGGVRYTF
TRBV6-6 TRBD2 CASSGTSGFRNEQFF
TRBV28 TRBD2 CASGTSGSFTQYF
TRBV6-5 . CASSYSRISGNTIYF
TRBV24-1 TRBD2 CATTTSGRSDEQFF
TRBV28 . CASSLNRPNEKLFF
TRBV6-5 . CASSYPGGGSNTEAFF
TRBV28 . CASSPGLFRGYTF
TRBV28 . CASSSSGSPGNTIYF
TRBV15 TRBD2 CATRPGGARTGFKYTQYF
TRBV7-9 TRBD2 CASSFQRETDTQYF
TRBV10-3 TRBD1 CAIRPGQAAGELFF
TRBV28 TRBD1 CASSLSVSGGYGYTF